These 15 T cell receptor beta chains were sequenced from one sample in a study of T cells in Graves' hyperthyroidism and ophthalmopathy. The source material, RNA transcripts, was used to amplify TCR beta CDR3 regions. First-round RT-PCR targeting the TCR CDR3 was performed with the HTBI primer set. TCRdb re-called the multiplex PCR reads through MiXCR, storing one row per CDR3 protein. This repertoire shows hundreds of thousands of distinct CDR3 sequences, 45% found once; its top ten account for about 7%. Source material: peripheral blood or thyroid tissue (not recorded which). The receptors were gathered from an adult man with Graves' disease, either hyperthyroidism or ophthalmopathy (not recorded which).

Of note for this clonotype: This may be a read error: a much more frequent sequence differs by one nucleotide. CDR3 coding DNA: TGTGCCAGCAGCTTAGTAGGGACAGGGAATCAGCCCCAGCATTTT. As protein: CASSLVGTGNQPQHF. This chain links TRBV7-6 with TRBJ1-5, with 9 bases aligning to TRBD1. CDR1 is SGHVS and CDR2 is FNYEAQ in the germline V gene. V lost 1 base and J lost 4; bases outside the gene matches: 2. This CDR3 comprises 15 residues.

The rearrangement joins TRBV9 to TRBJ2-2; 7 nucleotides agree with TRBD1. Unmatched junction bases numbered 5, after V lost 2 bases and J lost 16 bases. The CDR3 consists of 11 residues. Germline CDR1 reads SGDLS; CDR2 reads YYNGEE. CDR3 nucleotide sequence: TGTGCCAGCAGCGTGGGACAGCTGACGTTTTTT. This gives the protein CASSVGQLTFF. Full variable domain (remainder filled in from reference TRBV9 and TRBJ2-2): DSGVTQTPKHLITATGQRVTLRCSPRSGDLSVYWYQQSLDQGLQFLIQYYNGEERAKGNILERFSAQQFPDLHSELNLSSLELGDSALYFCASSVGQLTFFGEGSRLTVL.

This chain uses TRBV7-9 with TRBJ2-5; D ambiguous. The CDR3 runs 16 residues. Trimming stripped 1 base from V and 4 bases from J, with 16 bases between. The V gene's germline CDR1 is SEHNR and CDR2 FQNEAQ (reference sequence). The CDR3 DNA is TGTGCCAGCAGCTTAGGCCGGGCCCTTCGACGAGAGACCCAGTACTTC. Its translation: CASSLGRALRRETQYF.

This clonotype was counted ten times or more. V usage is TRBV13 and J usage is TRBJ1-2, with no clear D. Germline V gene sequence: CDR1 PRHDT, CDR2 FYEKMQ (reference sequence). Trimming took off 4 bases at V and 3 bases at J, with 15 bases between the two ends. The length of the CDR3 is 15 residues. The CDR3 DNA reads as TGTGCCAGCAGCTCCTCCCCCCGGGAACACTATGGCTACACCTTC. It encodes CASSSSPREHYGYTF.

The sample holds a few counts of this clonotype. This rearrangement joins TRBV20-1 to TRBJ1-3; D is ambiguous. CDR1 and CDR2 (germline): DFQATT, SNEGSKA (reference sequence). The CDR3 is 13 residues long. Between the trimmed V and J ends, which lost 3 bases and 0 bases, there was a span of 6 bases. CDR3 bases: TGCAGTGCTAGGGGATACTCTGGAAACACCATATATTTT. Encoded protein: CSARGYSGNTIYF.

This clonotype has a handful of counts. A read error may account for a junction end that differs from germline. The rearrangement links TRBV7-9 to TRBJ1-5; D is unresolved. The CDR3 sequence is 15 residues long. Germline-derived CDR1 and CDR2 are SEHNR and FQNEAQ (reference sequence). CDR3 region: CASSQDIGGNQPQHF. Written as DNA, the CDR3 is TGCGCCAGCAGCCAAGATATCGGGGGCAATCAGCCCCAGCATTTT.

The gene calls are TRBV29-1 and TRBJ1-5; the match to TRBD1 covers 8 bases. Germline V CDR1 and CDR2: SQVTM, ANQGSEA. The CDR3 sequence is 14 residues long. The junction had 8 bases not matched to a gene; V was cut back by 6 bases and J by 4 bases. CDR3 DNA sequence: TGCAGCGTACGGGACAGGCCTTCGAATCAGCCCCAGCATTTT. Translated: CSVRDRPSNQPQHF.

The sample holds a few counts of this clonotype. The chain couples TRBV2 to TRBJ1-2, with TRBD1 matching over 7 bases. Germline V gene sequence: CDR1 SNHLY, CDR2 FYNNEI. V shed 6 bases, J shed 3 bases, and the junction held 10 bases outside the gene matches. The CDR3 sequence is 15 residues long. The CDR3 bases are TGTGCCAGCAGACTTCTGACAGGGTTGCACTATGGCTACACCTTC. This sequence encodes CASRLLTGLHYGYTF.

The chain recombines TRBV29-1 with TRBJ2-5; D is undetermined. The ends were cut back, 5 bases at V and 9 bases at J, with 22 bases in the middle. Germline-derived CDR1 and CDR2 are SQVTM and ANQGSEA. This CDR3 contains 14 residues. The CDR3 DNA follows: TGCAGCGTTTTGGATGCTTATAGCAATCAGCCCCAGTACTTC. Protein product: CSVLDAYSNQPQYF.

This clonotype was observed a few times. This sequence joins TRBV5-8 and TRBJ1-4; tentative D call: TRBD1 (6 bases). The CDR3 is 14 amino acids. Germline V gene lookup returns CDR1 SGHTS and CDR2 YDEGEE. The V gene lost 4 bases and the J gene lost 5 bases, with 12 bases spanning the gap. CDR3 in DNA: TGTGCCAGCAGCCGGGGGCAGACAAATGAAAAACTGTTTTTT. Protein sequence: CASSRGQTNEKLFF.

This clonotype occurred a few times. CDR3: CASSFGQGLQPQHF. As DNA, the CDR3 is TGTGCCAGCAGTTTTGGGCAGGGGCTCCAGCCCCAGCATTTT. This sequence joins TRBV12-3 or TRBV12-4 and TRBJ1-5, with D possibly TRBD1 on 6 matching bases. CDR3 length: 14 residues. V was shortened by 3 bases and J by 7 bases, with 13 bases between the two germline ends.

The rearrangement joins TRBV19 to TRBJ1-5; D call uncertain. The V gene's germline CDR1 is LNHDA and CDR2 SQIVND (reference sequence). The length of the CDR3 is 14 residues. Trimming took off 7 bases at V and 0 bases at J, with 10 bases between the two ends. The CDR3 is CASKPGPSNQPQHF. CDR3 nucleotides: TGTGCCAGTAAACCCGGCCCTAGCAATCAGCCCCAGCATTTT.

The V gene is TRBV7-8, the J gene TRBJ1-5, with 7 nucleotides matching TRBD1. The CDR3 consists of 16 residues. Losses at the gene ends were 6 bases for V and 2 bases for J; bases not matched to a gene: 10. Germline V lookup: CDR1 SGHVS, CDR2 FQNEAQ. For the CDR3, the DNA is TGTGCCAGCAGTGAATGGCGAGGGACAGGCAATCAGCCCCAGCATTTT. This sequence encodes CASSEWRGTGNQPQHF.

Only a few counts were recorded for this clonotype. The rearrangement joins TRBV12-3 or TRBV12-4 to TRBJ1-6; no firm D call. The CDR3 spans 16 residues. The germline V and J ends were trimmed by 6 bases and 1 base, with 13 bases remaining between them. The CDR3 region has the DNA TGTGCCAGCAGCCACGTAATAGGTTCCTATAATTCACCCCTCCACTTT. This sequence encodes CASSHVIGSYNSPLHF.

This chain connects TRBV29-1 to TRBJ2-7; 10 bases map to TRBD2. The germline gives CDR1 SQVTM, CDR2 ANQGSEA. The V and J ends lost 0 bases and 4 bases, in that order; junction bases with no gene match: 3. The CDR3 covers 14 residues. DNA for the CDR3: TGCAGCGTTGAAGAACCTAGCGGGAGATACGAGCAGTACTTC. The encoded protein is CSVEEPSGRYEQYF.